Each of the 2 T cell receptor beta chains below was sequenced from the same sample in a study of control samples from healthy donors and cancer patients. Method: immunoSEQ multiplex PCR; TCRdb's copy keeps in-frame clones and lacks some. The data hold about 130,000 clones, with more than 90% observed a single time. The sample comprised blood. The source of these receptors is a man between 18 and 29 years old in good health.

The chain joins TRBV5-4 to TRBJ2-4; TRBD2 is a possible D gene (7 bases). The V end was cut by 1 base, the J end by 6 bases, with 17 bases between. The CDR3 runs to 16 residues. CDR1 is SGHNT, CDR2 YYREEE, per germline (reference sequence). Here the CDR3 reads CASSLRDGGPLNIQYF. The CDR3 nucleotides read TGTGCCAGCAGCTTGAGGGACGGGGGGCCACTAAACATTCAGTACTTC.

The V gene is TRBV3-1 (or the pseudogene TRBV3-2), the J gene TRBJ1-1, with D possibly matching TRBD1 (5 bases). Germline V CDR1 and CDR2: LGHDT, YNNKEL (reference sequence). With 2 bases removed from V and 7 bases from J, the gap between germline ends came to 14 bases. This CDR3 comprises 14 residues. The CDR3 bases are TGTGCCAGCAGCCAAATGGGGGGGGTAGTTGAAGCTTTCTTT. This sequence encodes CASSQMGGVVEAFF.